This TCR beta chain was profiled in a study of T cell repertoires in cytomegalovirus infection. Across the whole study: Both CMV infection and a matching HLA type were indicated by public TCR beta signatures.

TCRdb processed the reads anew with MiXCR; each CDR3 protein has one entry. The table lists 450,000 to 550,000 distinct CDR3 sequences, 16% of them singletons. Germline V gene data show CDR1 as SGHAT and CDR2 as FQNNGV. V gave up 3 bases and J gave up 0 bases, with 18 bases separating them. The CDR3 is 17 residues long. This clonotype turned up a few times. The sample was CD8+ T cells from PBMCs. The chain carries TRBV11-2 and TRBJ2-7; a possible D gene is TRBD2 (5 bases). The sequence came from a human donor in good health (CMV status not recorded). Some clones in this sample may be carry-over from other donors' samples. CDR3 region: CASSLRRGERSSYEQYF. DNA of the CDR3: TGTGCCAGCAGCTTGAGGCGCGGTGAGCGGAGCTCCTACGAGCAGTACTTC. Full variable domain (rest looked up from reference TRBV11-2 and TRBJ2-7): EAGVAQSPRYKIIEKRQSVAFWCNPISGHATLYWYQQILGQGPKLLIQFQNNGVVDDSQLPKDRFSAERLKGVDSTLKIQPAKLEDSAVYLCASSLRRGERSSYEQYFGPGTRLTVT.